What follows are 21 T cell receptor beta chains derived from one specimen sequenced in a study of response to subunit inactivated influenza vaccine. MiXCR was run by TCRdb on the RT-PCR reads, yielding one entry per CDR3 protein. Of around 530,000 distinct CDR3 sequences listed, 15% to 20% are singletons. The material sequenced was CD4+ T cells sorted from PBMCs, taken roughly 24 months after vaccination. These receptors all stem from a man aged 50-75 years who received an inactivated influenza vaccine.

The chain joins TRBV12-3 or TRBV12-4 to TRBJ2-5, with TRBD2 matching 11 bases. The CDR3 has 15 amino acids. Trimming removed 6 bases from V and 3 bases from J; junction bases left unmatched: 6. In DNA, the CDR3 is TGTGCCAGCAGCAATAGCGGGGGGGCCGAAGAGACCCAGTACTTC. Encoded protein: CASSNSGGAEETQYF.

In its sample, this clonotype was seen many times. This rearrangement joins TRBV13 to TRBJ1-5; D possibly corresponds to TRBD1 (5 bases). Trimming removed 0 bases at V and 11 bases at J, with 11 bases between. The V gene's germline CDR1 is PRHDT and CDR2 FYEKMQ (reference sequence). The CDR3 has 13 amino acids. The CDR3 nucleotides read TGTGCCAGCAGCTTAGGGAATCGACAGACCCAGCATTTT. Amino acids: CASSLGNRQTQHF.

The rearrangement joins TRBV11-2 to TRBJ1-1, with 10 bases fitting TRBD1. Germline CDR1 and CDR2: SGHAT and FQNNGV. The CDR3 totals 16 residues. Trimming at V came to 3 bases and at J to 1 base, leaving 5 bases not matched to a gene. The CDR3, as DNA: TGTGCCAGCAGCTTTGTGACAGGGGGCGCGAACACTGAAGCTTTCTTT. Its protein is CASSFVTGGANTEAFF.

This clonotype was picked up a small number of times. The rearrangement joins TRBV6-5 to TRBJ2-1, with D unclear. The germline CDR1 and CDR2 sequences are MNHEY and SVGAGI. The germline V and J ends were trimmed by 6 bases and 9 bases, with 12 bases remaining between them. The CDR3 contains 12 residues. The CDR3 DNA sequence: TGTGCCAGCAGCTCCGAGATAGGTGAGCAGTTCTTC. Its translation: CASSSEIGEQFF.

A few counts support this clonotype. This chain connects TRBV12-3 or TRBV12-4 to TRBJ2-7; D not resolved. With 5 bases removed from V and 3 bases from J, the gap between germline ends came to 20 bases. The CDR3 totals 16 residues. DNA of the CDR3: TGTGCCAGCAGTCCCCTTTTAGGAGTCGGAAGCTACGAGCAGTACTTC. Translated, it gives CASSPLLGVGSYEQYF.

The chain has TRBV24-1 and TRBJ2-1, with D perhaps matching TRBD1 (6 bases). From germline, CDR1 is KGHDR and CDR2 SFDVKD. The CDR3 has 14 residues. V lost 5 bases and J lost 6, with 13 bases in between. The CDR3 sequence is CATSVIGRGNEQFF. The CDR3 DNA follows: TGTGCCACCAGTGTAATCGGCAGGGGCAATGAGCAGTTCTTC.

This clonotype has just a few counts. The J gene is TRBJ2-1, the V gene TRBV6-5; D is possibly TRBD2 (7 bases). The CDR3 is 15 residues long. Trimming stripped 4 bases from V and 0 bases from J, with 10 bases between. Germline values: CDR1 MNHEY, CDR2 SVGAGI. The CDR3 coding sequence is TGTGCCAGCAGTTGGGGGGGCAGCTCCTACAATGAGCAGTTCTTC. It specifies CASSWGGSSYNEQFF.

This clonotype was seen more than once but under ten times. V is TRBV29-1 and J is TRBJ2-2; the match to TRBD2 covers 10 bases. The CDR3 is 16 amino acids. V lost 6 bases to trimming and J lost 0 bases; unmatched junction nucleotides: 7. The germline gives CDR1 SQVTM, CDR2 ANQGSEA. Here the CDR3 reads CSVSGLAETNTGELFF. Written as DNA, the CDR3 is TGCAGCGTAAGTGGACTAGCGGAAACGAACACCGGGGAGCTGTTTTTT.

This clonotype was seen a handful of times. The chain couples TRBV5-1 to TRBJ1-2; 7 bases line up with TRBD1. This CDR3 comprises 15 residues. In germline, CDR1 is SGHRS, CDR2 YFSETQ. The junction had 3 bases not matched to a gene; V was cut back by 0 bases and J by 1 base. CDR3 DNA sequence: TGCGCCAGCAGCTTGGCGGCAGGGGGTAACTATGGCTACACCTTC. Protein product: CASSLAAGGNYGYTF.

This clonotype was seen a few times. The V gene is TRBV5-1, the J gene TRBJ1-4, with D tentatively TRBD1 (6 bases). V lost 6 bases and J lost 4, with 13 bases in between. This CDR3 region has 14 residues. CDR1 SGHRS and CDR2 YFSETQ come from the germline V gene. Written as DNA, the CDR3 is TGCGCCAGCACACTGGGGGGCGTTAATGAAAAACTGTTTTTT. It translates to CASTLGGVNEKLFF.

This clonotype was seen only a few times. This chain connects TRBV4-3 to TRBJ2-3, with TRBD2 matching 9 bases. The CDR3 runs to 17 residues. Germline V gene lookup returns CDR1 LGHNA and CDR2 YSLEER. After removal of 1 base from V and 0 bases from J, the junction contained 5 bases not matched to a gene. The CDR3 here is CASSQAGLAGSTDTQYF. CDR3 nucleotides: TGCGCCAGCAGCCAAGCAGGCCTAGCGGGAAGCACAGATACGCAGTATTTT.

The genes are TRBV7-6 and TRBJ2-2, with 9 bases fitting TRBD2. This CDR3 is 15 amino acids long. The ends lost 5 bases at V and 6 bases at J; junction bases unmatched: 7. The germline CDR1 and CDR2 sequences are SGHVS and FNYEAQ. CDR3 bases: TGTGCCAGCAGCAGTGCTAGCGGGGTGTCCGGGGAGCTGTTTTTT. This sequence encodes CASSSASGVSGELFF.

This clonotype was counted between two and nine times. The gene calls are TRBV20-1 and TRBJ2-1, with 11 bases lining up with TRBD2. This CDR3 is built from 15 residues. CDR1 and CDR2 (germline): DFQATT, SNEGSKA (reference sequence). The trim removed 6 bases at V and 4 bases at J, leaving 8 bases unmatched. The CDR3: CSAIQGTSGYNEQFF. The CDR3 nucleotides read TGCAGTGCCATACAGGGGACTAGCGGTTACAATGAGCAGTTCTTC.

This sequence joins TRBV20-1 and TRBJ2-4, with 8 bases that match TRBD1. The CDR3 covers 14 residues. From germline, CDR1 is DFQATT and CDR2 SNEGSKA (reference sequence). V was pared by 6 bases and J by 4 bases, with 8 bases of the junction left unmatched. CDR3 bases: TGCAGTGCCAAGACAGGGGAAGTAAAAAACATTCAGTACTTC. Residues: CSAKTGEVKNIQYF.

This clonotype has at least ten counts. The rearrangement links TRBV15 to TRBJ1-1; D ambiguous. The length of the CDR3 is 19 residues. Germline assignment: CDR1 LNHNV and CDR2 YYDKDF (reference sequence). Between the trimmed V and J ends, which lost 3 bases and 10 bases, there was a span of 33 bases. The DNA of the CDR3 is TGTGCCACCAGCAGTACCCAAACCACGAGGGCGGGGAGGTTTCGAAGAGCTTTCTTT. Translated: CATSSTQTTRAGRFRRAFF.

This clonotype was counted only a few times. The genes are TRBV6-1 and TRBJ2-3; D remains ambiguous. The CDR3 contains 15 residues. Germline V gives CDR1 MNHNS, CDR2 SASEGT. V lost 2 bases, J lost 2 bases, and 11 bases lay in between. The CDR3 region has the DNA TGTGCCAGCAGTGAACTAGGACCAACCACAGATACGCAGTATTTT. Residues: CASSELGPTTDTQYF.

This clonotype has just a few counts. CDR3: CASSQSAGKQYF. The DNA of the CDR3 is TGTGCCAGCAGCCAATCAGCCGGCAAGCAGTACTTC. The J gene is TRBJ2-7, the V gene TRBV3-1; D uncertain. This CDR3 is built from 12 residues. CDR1 is LGHDT and CDR2 is YNNKEL in the germline V gene (reference sequence). Trimming removed 2 bases at V and 8 bases at J, with 10 bases between.

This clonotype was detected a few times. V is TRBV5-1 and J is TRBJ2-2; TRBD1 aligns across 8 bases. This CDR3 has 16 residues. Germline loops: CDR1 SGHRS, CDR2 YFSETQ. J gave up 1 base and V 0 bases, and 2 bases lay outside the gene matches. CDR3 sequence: CASSLVGQGNTGELFF. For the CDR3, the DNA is TGCGCCAGCAGCTTGGTCGGACAGGGGAACACCGGGGAGCTGTTTTTT.

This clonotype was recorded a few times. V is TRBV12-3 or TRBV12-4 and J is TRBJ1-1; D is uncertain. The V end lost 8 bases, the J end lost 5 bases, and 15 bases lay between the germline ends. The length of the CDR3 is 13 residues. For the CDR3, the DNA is TGTGCCAGCCTATGGGCTCCGGGGACTGAAGCTTTCTTT. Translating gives CASLWAPGTEAFF.

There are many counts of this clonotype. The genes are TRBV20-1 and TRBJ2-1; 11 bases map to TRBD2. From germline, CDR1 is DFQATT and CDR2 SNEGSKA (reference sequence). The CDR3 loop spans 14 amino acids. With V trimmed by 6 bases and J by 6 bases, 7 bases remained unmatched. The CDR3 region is CSAPLGLAVNEQFF. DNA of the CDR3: TGCAGTGCGCCCCTGGGACTAGCGGTCAATGAGCAGTTCTTC.

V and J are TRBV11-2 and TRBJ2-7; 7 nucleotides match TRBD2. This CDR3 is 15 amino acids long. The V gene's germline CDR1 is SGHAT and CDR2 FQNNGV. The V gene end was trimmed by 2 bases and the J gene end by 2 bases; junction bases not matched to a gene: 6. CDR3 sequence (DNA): TGTGCCAGCAGCTTATCCCAGCGGGGTGCCTACGAGCAGTACTTC. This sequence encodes CASSLSQRGAYEQYF.